Reported below is one T cell receptor (beta chain). Its target is not known. The junction had 8 bases not matched to a gene; V was cut back by 11 bases and J by 4 bases. Per the germline V gene, CDR1 is SEHNR and CDR2 is FQNEAQ (reference sequence). This CDR3 spans 13 amino acids. The data are from a study of T cell responses to AZD1222 COVID-19 vaccine. Clones were sequenced by immunoSEQ multiplex PCR, and TCRdb holds only the in-frame ones, with some missing. The table has fewer than 120,000 clones, under 95% seen once; the top ten hold over 6.5%. Study findings and constraints: Clonal diversity was possibly underestimated, and white British individuals and females predominated among donors.

This receptor was taken from an adult in good health. The sample here was peripheral blood, taken on day 0 of AZD1222 vaccination. This chain joins TRBV7-9 and TRBJ1-1, with 9 bases identical to TRBD1. The CDR3 bases are TGTGCCGGCAACAGGGGGCGTGGCACTGAAGCTTTCTTT. This gives the protein CAGNRGRGTEAFF.